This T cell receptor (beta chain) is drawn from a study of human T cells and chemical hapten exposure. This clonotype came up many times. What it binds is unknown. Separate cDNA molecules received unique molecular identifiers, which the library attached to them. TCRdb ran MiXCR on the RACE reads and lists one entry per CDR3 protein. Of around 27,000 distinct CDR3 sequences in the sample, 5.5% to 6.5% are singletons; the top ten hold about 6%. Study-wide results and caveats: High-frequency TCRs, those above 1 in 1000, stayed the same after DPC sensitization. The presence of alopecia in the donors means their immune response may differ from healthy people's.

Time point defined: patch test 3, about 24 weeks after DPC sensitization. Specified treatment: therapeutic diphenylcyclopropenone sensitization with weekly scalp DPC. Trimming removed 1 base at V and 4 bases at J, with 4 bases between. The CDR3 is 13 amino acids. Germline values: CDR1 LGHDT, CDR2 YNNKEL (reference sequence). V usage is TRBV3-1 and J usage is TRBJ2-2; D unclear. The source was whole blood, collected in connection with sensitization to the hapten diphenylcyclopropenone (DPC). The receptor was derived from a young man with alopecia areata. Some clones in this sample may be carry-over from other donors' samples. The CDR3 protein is CASSQGLTGELFF. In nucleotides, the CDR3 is TGTGCCAGCAGCCAAGGCCTCACCGGGGAGCTGTTTTTT. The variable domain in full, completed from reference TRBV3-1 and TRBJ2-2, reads DTAVSQTPKYLVTQMGNDKSIKCEQNLGHDTMYWYKQDSKKFLKIMFSYNNKELIINETVPNRFSPKSPDKAHLNLHINSLELGDSAVYFCASSQGLTGELFFGEGSRLTVL.